This is a list of T cell receptor beta chains from one sample in a study of cytomegalovirus exposure and HLA in healthy donors. TCRdb's copy holds only in-frame clones and misses some; the assay was immunoSEQ multiplex PCR. The specimen's table records about 88,000 clones. Sequences were obtained from PBMCs. These receptors all come from a girl between 5 and 17 years old in good health and CMV-seropositive. CDR3s include the opening cysteine and the closing phenylalanine or tryptophan. The order of the fields is J gene, V gene, D gene, CDR3 DNA, CDR3 protein. The D gene is left open where the match is weak.

J gene: TRBJ1-2
V gene: TRBV5-4
D gene: TRBD1
CDR3 DNA: TGTGCCAGCAGCTTGGTTGAACAGGGGGCATTGGGCTACACCTTC
CDR3 protein: CASSLVEQGALGYTF

J gene: TRBJ1-1
V gene: TRBV29-1
D gene: -
CDR3 DNA: TGCAGCGCTCGTGGGTCGGAGGGATTGAACACTGAAGCTTTCTTT
CDR3 protein: CSARGSEGLNTEAFF

J gene: TRBJ2-1
V gene: TRBV4-1
D gene: TRBD2
CDR3 DNA: TGCGCCAGCAGCCAAGATCCCCGGACTAGCGGGGGGCCGGCCAATGAGCAGTTCTTC
CDR3 protein: CASSQDPRTSGGPANEQFF

J gene: TRBJ1-3
V gene: TRBV6-5
D gene: TRBD1
CDR3 DNA: TGTGCCAGCAGTTCCGGGACAGTCTCTGGAAACACCATATATTTT
CDR3 protein: CASSSGTVSGNTIYF

J gene: TRBJ2-2
V gene: TRBV4-3
D gene: TRBD1
CDR3 DNA: TGCGCCAGCAGCCAACATTATTCAGGGGGCGTGGGGGAGCTGTTTTTT
CDR3 protein: CASSQHYSGGVGELFF

J gene: TRBJ2-2
V gene: TRBV5-6
D gene: TRBD2
CDR3 DNA: TGTGCCAGCAGCTTGAATCGCGGGGGGGCCACTAACACCGGGGAGCTGTTTTTT
CDR3 protein: CASSLNRGGATNTGELFF

J gene: TRBJ2-2
V gene: TRBV15
D gene: TRBD1
CDR3 DNA: TGTGCCACCAGCAGAGATCTGAGACAGGGGGTAGCCCTCTACAACACCGGGGAGCTGTTTTTT
CDR3 protein: CATSRDLRQGVALYNTGELFF

J gene: TRBJ2-2
V gene: TRBV27
D gene: TRBD1
CDR3 DNA: TGTGCCAGCAGTTGGACAGGGAGGCGGAACACCGGGGAGCTGTTTTTT
CDR3 protein: CASSWTGRRNTGELFF

J gene: TRBJ2-1
V gene: TRBV11-3
D gene: TRBD2
CDR3 DNA: TGTGCCAGCAGCTTAGATGTGAAGGGAGGGGATGAGCAGTTCTTC
CDR3 protein: CASSLDVKGGDEQFF

J gene: TRBJ2-1
V gene: TRBV27
D gene: -
CDR3 DNA: TGTGCCAGCCGGGGTAGCTCCTACAATGAGCAGTTCTTC
CDR3 protein: CASRGSSYNEQFF

J gene: TRBJ1-5
V gene: TRBV28
D gene: TRBD1
CDR3 DNA: TGTGCCGCTTGTGAGACAGGGAGCCCTCAGCCCCAGCATTTT
CDR3 protein: CAACETGSPQPQHF

J gene: TRBJ2-1
V gene: TRBV25-1
D gene: TRBD1
CDR3 DNA: TGTGCCAGCACGAAGGGGGCAAGGGACAATGAGCAGTTCTTC
CDR3 protein: CASTKGARDNEQFF

J gene: TRBJ2-5
V gene: TRBV4-2
D gene: TRBD2
CDR3 DNA: TGTGCCAGCAGCCAAGAAGCTGGCGGGGGGGCGGGAGAGACCCAGTACTTC
CDR3 protein: CASSQEAGGGAGETQYF

J gene: TRBJ1-3
V gene: TRBV18
D gene: TRBD1
CDR3 DNA: TGTGCCAGCTCACGGGGACAGGCCCACTCTGGAAACACCATATATTTT
CDR3 protein: CASSRGQAHSGNTIYF

J gene: TRBJ1-1
V gene: TRBV28
D gene: TRBD1
CDR3 DNA: TGTGCCAGCAGTCTCCAACGTCAGGGGGCCACTGAAGCTTTCTTT
CDR3 protein: CASSLQRQGATEAFF

J gene: TRBJ1-6
V gene: TRBV10-3
D gene: -
CDR3 DNA: TGTGCCATCAGTACCCGGGAATCGGACCCTAATTACTCACCCCTCCACTTT
CDR3 protein: CAISTRESDPNYSPLHF

J gene: TRBJ1-6
V gene: TRBV15
D gene: -
CDR3 DNA: TGTGCCACAGGACCCGGACTGAATTCACCCCTCCACTTT
CDR3 protein: CATGPGLNSPLHF

J gene: TRBJ1-5
V gene: TRBV28
D gene: -
CDR3 DNA: TGTGCCAGCAGTTGGACAGTTTATAGCAATCAGCCCCAGCATTTT
CDR3 protein: CASSWTVYSNQPQHF

J gene: TRBJ1-4
V gene: TRBV29-1
D gene: -
CDR3 DNA: TGCAGCGTTGAAAGGGGGGGCATCGGTGAAAAACTGTTTTTT
CDR3 protein: CSVERGGIGEKLFF

J gene: TRBJ1-1
V gene: TRBV19
D gene: -
CDR3 DNA: TGTGCCAGTAGTCGGTTGACAGAAATTCTGAACACTGAAGCTTTCTTT
CDR3 protein: CASSRLTEILNTEAFF

J gene: TRBJ2-7
V gene: TRBV7-2
D gene: TRBD1
CDR3 DNA: TGTGCCAGCAGCCCCGGGACAGGAAACTACGAGCAGTACTTC
CDR3 protein: CASSPGTGNYEQYF

J gene: TRBJ2-5
V gene: TRBV6-5
D gene: -
CDR3 DNA: TGTGCCAGCAGTTACAACACAGGCAGGGAGACCCAGTACTTC
CDR3 protein: CASSYNTGRETQYF